The clone carrying this T cell receptor (beta chain) was seen just once. Its antigen is as yet unknown. Assay: immunoSEQ multiplex PCR; the TCRdb copy retains only in-frame clones and omits some. Here the sample spans 85,000 to 90,000 clones, about 85% being singletons. The data are from a study of PD-L1 blockade in urothelial cancer. Overall study context: Intravenous atezolizumab, 1,200 mg every 3 weeks, was begun by patients in the mid-2010s. The researchers analyzed blood 3 weeks (second dose) and 6 weeks after treatment start.

V was pared by 2 bases and J by 5 bases, with 19 bases between. The germline gives CDR1 SGHTA, CDR2 FQGNSA. CDR3 length: 17 residues. General study findings and limits: Stronger expansion of tumor-associated clones in blood at 3 weeks distinguished durable-benefit patients.

As to time point: pretreatment peripheral blood. Every patient provided from 1 to 8 samples, collected pretreatment and on-treatment. V is TRBV7-2 and J is TRBJ2-1; D might be TRBD2 (5 bases). Specimen: PBMCs, collected around atezolizumab (anti-PD-L1) treatment. This clonotype originated in a man between 60 and 75 years old with urothelial cancer. CDR3 sequence: CASSLSERLITHNEQFF. The CDR3 DNA sequence: TGTGCCAGCAGCTTAAGCGAAAGACTAATAACCCACAATGAGCAGTTCTTC.